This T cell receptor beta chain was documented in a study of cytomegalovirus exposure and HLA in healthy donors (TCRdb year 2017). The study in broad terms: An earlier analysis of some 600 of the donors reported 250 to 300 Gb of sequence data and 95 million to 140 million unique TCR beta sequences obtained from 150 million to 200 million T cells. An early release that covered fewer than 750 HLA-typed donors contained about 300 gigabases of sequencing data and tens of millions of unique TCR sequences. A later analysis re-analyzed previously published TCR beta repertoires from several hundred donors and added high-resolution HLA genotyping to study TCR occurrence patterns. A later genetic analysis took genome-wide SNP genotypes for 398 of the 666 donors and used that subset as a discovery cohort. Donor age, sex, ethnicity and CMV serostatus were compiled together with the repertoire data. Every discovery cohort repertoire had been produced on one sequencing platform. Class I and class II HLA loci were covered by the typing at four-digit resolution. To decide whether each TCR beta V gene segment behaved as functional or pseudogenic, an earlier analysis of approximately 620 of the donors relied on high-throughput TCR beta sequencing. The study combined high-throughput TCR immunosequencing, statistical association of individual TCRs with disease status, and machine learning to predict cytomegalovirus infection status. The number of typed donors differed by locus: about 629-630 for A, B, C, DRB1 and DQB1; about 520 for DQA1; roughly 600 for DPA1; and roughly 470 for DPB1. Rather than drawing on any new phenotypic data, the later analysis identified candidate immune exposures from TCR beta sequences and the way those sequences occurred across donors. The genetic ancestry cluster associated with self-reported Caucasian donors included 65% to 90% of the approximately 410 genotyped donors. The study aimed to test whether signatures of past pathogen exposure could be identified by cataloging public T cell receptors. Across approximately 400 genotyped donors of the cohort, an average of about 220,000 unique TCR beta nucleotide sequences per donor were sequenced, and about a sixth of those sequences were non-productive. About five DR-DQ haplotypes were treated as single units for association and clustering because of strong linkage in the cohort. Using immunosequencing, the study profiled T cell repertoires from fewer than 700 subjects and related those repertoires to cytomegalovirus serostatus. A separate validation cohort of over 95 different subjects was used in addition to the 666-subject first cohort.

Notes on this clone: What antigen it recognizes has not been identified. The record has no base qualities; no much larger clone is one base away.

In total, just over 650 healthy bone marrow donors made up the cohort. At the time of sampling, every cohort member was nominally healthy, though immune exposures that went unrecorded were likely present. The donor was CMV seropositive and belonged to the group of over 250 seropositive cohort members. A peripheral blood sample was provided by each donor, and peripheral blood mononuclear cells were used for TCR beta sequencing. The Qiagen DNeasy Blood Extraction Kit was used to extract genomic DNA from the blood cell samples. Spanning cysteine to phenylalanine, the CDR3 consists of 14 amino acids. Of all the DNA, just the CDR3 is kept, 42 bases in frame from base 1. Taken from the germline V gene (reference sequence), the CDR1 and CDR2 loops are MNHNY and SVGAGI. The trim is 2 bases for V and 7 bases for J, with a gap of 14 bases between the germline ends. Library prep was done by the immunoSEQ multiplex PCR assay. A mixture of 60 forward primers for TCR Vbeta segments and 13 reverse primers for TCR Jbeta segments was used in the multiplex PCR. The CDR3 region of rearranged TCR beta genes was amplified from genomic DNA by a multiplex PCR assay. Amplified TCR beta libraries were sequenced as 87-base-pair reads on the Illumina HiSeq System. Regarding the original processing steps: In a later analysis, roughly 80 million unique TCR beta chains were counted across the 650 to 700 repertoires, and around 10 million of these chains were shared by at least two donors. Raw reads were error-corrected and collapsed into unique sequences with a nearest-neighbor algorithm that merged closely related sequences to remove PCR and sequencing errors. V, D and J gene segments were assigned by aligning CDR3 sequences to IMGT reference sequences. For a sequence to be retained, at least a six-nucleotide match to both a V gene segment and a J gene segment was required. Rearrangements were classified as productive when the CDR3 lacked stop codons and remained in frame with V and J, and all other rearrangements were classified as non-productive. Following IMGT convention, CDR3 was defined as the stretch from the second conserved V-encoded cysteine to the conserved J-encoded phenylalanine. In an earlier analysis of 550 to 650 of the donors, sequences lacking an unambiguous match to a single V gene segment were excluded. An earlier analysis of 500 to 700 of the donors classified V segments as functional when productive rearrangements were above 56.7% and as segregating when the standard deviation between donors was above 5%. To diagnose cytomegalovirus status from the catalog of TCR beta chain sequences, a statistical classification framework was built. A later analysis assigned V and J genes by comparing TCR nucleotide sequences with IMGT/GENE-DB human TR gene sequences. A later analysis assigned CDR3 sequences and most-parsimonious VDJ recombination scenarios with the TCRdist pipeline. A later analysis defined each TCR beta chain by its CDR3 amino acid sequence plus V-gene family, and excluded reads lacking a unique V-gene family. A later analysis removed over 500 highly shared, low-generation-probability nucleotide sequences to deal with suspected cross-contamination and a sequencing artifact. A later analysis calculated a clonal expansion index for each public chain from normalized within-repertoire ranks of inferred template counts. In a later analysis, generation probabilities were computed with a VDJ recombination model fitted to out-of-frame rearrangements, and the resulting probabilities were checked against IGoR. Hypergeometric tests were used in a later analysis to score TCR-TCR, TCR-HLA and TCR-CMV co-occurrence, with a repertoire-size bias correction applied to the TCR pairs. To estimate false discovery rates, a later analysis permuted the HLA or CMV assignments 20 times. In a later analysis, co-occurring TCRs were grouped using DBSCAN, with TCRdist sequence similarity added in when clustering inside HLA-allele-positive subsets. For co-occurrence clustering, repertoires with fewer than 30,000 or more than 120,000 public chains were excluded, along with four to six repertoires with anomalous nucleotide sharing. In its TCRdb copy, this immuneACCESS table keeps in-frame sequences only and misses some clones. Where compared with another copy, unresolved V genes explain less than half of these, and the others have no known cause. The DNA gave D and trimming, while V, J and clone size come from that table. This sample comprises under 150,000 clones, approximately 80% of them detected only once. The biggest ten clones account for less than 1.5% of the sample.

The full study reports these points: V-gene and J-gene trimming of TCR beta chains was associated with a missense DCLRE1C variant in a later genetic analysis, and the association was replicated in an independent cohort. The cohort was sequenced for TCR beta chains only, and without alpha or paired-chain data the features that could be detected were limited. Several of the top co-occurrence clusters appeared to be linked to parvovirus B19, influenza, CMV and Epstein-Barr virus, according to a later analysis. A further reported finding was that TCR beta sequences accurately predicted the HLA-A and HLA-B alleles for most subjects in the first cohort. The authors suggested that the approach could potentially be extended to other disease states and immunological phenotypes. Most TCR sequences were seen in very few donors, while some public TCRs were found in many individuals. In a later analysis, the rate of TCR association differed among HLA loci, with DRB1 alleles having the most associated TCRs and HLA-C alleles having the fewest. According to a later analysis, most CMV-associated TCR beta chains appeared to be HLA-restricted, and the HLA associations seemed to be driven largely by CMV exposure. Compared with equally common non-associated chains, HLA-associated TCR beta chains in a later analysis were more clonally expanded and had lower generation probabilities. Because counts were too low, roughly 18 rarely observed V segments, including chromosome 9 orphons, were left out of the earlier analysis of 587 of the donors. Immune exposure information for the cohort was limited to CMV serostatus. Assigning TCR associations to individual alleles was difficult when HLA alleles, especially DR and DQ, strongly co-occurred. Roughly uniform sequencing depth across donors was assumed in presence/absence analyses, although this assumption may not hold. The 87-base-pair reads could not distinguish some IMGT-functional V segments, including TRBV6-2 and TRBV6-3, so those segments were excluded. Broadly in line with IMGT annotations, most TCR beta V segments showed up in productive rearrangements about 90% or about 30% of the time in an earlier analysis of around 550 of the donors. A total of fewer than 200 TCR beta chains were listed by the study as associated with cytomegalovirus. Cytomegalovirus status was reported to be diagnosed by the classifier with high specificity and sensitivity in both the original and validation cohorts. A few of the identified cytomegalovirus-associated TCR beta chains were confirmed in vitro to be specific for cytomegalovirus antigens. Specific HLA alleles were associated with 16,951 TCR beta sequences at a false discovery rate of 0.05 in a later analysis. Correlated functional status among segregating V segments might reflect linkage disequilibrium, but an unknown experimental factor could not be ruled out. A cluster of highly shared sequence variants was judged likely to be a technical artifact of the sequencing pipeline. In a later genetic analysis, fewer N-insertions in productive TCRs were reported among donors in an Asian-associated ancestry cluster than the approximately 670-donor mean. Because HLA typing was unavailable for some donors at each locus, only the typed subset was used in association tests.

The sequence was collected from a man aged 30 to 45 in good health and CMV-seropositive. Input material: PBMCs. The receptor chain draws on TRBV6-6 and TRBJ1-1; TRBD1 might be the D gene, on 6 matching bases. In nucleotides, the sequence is TGTGCCAGCAGTTACGATGAGACAGGAAATGAAGCTTTCTTT. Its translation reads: CASSYDETGNEAFF.